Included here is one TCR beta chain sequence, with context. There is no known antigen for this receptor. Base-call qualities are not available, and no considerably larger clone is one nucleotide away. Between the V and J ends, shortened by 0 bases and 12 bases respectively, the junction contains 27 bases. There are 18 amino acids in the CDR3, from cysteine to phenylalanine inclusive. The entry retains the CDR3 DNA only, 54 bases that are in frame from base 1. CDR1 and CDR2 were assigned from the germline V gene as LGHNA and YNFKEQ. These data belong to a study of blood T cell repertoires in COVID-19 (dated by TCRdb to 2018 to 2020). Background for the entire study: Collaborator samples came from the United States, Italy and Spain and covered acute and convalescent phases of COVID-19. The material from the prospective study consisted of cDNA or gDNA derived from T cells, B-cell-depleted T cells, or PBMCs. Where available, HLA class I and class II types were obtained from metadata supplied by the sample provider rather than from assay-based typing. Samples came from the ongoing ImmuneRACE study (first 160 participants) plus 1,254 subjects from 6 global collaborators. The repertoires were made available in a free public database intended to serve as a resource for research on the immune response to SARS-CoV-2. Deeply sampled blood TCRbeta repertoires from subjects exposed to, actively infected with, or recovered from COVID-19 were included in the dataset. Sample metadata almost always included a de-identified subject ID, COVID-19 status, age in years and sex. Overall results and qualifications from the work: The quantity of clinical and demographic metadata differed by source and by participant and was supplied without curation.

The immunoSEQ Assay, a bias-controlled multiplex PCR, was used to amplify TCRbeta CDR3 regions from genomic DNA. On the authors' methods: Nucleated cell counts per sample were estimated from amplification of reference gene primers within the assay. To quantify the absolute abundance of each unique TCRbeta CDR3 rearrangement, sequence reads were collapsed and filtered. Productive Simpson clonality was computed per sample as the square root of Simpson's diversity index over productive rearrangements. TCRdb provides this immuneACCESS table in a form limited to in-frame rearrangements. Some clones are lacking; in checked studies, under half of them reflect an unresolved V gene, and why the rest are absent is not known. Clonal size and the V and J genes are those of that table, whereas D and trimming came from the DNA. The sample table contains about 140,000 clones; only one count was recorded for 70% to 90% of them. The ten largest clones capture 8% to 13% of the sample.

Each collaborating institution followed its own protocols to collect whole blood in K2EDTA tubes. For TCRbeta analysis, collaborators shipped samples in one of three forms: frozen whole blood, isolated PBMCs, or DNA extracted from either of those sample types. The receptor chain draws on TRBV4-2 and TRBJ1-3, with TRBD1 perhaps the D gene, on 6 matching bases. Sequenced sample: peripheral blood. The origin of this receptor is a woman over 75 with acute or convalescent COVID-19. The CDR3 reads CASSQEGTGTFVGNGIYF. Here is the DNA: TGTGCCAGCAGCCAAGAAGGGACCGGGACATTCGTTGGAAACGGCATATATTTT.